This TCR beta chain is drawn from a study of blood T cells in healthy people across ages. Study-wide points: While age rose, TCR beta diversity per million T cells dropped in a roughly linear way. Higher naive T cell percentage went strongly together with higher TCR beta diversity.

A sample-barcoded 5' primer and a J-beta primer mix were used in a second PCR of about 7 to 11 cycles. TCRdb called the 5' RACE reads again in MiXCR, with one record for every CDR3 protein. This repertoire shows 650,000 or so distinct CDR3 sequences, approximately 52% found once; its top ten account for roughly 13%. Notes on this clonotype: Antigen specificity is unknown. This may stem from a read error, because a much larger clone lies one nucleotide away.

The TCR was taken from a woman older than 75 in good health. The sample consisted of blood.

CDR3 DNA sequence: TGCAGTGCTTTCCGACAGGGCGTCGGTGAGCAGTACTTC. Amino acids: CSAFRQGVGEQYF. The V and J genes are TRBV20-1 and TRBJ2-5, with 7 bases matching TRBD1. Germline V gives CDR1 DFQATT, CDR2 SNEGSKA (reference sequence). The J segment lost 11 bases and the V segment lost 5 bases, leaving 14 bases of the junction unmatched. The CDR3 is 13 amino acids.